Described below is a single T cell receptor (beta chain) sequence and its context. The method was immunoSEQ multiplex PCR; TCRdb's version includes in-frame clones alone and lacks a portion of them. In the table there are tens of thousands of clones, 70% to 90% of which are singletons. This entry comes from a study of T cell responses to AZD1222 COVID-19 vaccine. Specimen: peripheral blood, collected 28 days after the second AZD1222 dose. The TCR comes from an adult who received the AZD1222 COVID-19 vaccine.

CDR3 loop: CASSPGKDNEQFF. In DNA form, the CDR3 reads TGTGCCAGCTCACCAGGGAAAGACAATGAGCAGTTCTTC. The genes are TRBV18 and TRBJ2-1; no clear D. Trimming shortened V by 2 bases and J by 5 bases, and 7 bases separated the two germline ends. The germline V gene has CDR1 KGHSH and CDR2 LQKENI. This CDR3 has 13 amino acids.